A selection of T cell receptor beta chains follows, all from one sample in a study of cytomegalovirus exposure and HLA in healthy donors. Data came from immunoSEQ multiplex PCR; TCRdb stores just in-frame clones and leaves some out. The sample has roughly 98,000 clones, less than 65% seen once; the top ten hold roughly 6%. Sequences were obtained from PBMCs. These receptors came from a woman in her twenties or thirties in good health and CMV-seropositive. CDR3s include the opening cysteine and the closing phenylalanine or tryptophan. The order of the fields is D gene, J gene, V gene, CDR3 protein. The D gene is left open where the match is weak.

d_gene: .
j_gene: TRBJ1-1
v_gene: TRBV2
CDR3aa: CASSVVVSGETEAFF

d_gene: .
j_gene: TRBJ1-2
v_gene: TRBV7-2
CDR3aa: CASSLNIYGYTF

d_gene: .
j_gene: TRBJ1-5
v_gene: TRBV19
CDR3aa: CASSITWTDYSNQPQHF

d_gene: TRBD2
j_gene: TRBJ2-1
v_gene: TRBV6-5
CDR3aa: CASRLAGGSYNEQFF

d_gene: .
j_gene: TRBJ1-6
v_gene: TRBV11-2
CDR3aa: CASSLRGRTLNSPLHF

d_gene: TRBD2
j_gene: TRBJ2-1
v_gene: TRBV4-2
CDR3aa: CASSLPRTSGGFAEQFF

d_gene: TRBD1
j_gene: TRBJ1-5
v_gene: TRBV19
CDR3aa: CASAQGPGNQPQHF

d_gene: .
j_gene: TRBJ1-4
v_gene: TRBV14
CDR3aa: CASSPRSGSEKLFF

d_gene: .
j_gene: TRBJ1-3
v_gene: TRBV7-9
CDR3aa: CASSPTSTASSGNTIYF

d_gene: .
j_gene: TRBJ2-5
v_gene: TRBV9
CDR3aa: CASSVDSGGLLKTQYF

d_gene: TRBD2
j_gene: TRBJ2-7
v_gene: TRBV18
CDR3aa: CASSPTTESGGYEQYF

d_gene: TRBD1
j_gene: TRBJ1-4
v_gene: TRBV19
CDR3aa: CASSITPGQGREKLFF

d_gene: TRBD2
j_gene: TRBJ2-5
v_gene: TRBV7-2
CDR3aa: CASSSRGGLAGGLKGAQYF

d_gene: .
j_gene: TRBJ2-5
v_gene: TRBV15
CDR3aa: CATSREEGETQYF

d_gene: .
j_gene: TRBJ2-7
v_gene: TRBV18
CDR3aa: CASSPARGREQYF

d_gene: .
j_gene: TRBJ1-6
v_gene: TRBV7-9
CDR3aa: CASSLSDSPLHF

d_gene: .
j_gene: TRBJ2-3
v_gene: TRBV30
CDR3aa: CAWSLAGTDTQYF

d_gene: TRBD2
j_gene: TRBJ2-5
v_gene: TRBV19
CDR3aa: CASSIGGTSGRFAKETQYF

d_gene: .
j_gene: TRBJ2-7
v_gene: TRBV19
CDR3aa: CASRVGGEQYF

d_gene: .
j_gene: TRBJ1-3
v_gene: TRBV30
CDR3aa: CAWSVSNTIYF

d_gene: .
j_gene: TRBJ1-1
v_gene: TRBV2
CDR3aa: CASSNRVGDTEAFF

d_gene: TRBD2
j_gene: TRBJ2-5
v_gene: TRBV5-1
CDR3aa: CASSLVRGGENQETQYF

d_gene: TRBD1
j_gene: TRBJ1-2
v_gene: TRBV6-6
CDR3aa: CASSRDRALGGYTF

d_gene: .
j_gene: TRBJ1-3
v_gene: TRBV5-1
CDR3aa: CASSFYSGNTIYF

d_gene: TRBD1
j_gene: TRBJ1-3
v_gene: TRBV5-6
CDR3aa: CASSLVGTGGNTIYF

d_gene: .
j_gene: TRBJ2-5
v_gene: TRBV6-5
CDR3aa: CASSYGGSGAQYF

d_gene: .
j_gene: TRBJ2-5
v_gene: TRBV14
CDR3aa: CASSSDWPSKTQYF

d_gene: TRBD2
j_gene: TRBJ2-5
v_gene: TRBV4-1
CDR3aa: CASSLQTSGGEETQYF

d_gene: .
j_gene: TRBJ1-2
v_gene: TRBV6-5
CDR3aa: CASSSGVGYGYTF

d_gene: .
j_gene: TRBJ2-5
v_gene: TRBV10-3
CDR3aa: CAISVGGGRETQYF

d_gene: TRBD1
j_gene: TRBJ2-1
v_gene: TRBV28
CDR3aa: CASSLGGQGNEQFF

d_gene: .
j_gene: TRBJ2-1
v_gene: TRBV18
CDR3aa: CASSPPEGEQFF

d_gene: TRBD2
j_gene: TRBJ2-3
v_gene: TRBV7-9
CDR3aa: CASSFGTSGEYF

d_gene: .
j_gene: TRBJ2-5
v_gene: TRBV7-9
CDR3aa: CASSPAGKTQYF

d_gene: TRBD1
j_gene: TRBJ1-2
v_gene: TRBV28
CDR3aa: CASSATGGDYGYTF

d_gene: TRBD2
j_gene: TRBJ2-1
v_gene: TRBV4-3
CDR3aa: CASSQGFTSGGNEQFF

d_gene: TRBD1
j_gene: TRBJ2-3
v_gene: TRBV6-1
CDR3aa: CASSERDRGLGDTQYF

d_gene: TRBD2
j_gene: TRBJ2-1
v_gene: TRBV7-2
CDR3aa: CASSLEGLAGGSYNEQFF

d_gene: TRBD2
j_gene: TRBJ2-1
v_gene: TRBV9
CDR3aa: CASSARPGLEGNEQFF

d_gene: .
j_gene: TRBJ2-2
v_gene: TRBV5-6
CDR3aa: CASSSGHPITGELFF

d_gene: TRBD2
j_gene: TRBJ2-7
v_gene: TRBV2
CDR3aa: CASTSGGALRSSEQYF

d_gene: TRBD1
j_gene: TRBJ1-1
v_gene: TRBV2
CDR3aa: CASSRQGIPTEAFF

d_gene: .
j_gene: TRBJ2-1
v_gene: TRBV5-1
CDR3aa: CASSLGANNEQFF

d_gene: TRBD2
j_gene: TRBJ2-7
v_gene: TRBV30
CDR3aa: CAWLDPSGGIYEQYF

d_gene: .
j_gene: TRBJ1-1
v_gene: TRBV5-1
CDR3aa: CASSLTVSPNTEAFF